This T cell receptor beta chain was retrieved from a study of response to subunit inactivated influenza vaccine. The CDR3 spans 14 residues. The ends were cut back, 8 bases at V and 5 bases at J, with 16 bases in the middle. From germline, CDR1 is MNHEY and CDR2 SVGEGT. In its sample, this clonotype was seen many times. Via MiXCR, TCRdb re-called the RT-PCR reads, giving one row per CDR3 protein. The sample contains approximately 530,000 distinct CDR3 sequences, less than 7.5% of which appear only once. This TCR was recovered from a man in his fifties or sixties who received an inactivated influenza vaccine. Material: PBMCs from blood, obtained roughly 24 months after vaccination. This sequence joins TRBV6-2 or TRBV6-3 and TRBJ2-1, with unresolved D. The CDR3 loop reads CASCWTQEHNEQFF. CDR3 DNA: TGTGCCAGCTGTTGGACGCAGGAGCACAATGAGCAGTTCTTC.